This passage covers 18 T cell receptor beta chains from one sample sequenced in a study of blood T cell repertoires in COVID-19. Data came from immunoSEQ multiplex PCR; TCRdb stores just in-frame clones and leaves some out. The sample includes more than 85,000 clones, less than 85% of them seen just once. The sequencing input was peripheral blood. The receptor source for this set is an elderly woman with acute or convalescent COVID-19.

In DNA form, the CDR3 reads TGTGCCAGCAGTTTGACTAGTGGTGGGGAGCTGTTTTTT. Translating gives CASSLTSGGELFF. The chain is built from TRBV2 and TRBJ2-2; the D gene is possibly TRBD2 (6 bases). The CDR3 length is 13 residues. V dropped 5 bases and J dropped 8 bases, with 12 bases sitting between them. From germline, CDR1 is SNHLY and CDR2 FYNNEI.

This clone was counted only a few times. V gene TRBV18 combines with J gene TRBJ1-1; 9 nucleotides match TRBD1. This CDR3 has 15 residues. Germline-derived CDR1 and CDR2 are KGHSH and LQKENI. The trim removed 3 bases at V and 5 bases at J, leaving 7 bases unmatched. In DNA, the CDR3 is TGTGCCAGCTCACCCCAGGGACAGGGAGCGACTGAAGCTTTCTTT. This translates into CASSPQGQGATEAFF.

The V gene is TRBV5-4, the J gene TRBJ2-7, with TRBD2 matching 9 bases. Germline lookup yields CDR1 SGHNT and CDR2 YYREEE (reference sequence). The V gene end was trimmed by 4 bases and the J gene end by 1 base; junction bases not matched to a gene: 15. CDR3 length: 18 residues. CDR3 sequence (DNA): TGTGCCAGCAGCGTCTTCGGGGCGGGAGGGCCAATGTCCTACGAGCAGTACTTC. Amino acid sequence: CASSVFGAGGPMSYEQYF.

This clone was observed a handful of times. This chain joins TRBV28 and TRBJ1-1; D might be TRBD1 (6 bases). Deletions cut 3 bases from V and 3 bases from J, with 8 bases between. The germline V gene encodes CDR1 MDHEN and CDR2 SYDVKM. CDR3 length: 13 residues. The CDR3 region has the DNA TGTGCCAGCAGTTTGACAGGTTACACTGAAGCTTTCTTT. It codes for CASSLTGYTEAFF.

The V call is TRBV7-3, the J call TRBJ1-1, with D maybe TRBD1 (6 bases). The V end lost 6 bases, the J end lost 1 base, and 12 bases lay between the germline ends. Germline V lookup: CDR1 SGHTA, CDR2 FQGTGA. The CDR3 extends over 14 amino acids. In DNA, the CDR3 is TGTGCCAGCAGTTCAGGGGCAGCGAACACTGAAGCTTTCTTT. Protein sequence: CASSSGAANTEAFF.

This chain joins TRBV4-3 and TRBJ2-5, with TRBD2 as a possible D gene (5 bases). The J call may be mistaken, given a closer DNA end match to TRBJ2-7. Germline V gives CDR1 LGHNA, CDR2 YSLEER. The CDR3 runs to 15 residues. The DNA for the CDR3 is TGCGCCAGCAGCCCCGATAGCGAACCGCCTTACGAGCAGTACTTC. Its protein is CASSPDSEPPYEQYF.

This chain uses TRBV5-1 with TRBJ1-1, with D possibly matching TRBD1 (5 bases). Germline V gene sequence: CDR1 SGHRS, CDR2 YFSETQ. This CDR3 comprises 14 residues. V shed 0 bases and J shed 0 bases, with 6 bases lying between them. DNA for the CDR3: TGCGCCAGCAGCTTGGCGACAGTGAACACTGAAGCTTTCTTT. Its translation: CASSLATVNTEAFF.

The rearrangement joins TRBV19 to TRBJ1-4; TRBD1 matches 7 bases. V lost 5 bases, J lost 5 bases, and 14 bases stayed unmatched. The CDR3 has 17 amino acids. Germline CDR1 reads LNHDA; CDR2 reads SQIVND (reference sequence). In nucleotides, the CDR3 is TGTGCCAGTAGTGTCCTATTGTTCGGGACAGCGAATGAAAAACTGTTTTTT. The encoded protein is CASSVLLFGTANEKLFF. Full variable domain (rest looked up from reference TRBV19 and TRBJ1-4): DGGITQSPKYLFRKEGQNVTLSCEQNLNHDAMYWYRQDPGQGLRLIYYSQIVNDFQKGDIAEGYSVSREKKESFPLTVTSAQKNPTAFYLCASSVLLFGTANEKLFFGSGTQLSVL.

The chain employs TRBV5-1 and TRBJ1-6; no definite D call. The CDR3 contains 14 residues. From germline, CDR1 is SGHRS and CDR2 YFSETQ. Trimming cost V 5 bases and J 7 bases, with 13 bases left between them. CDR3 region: CASSGPAVNSPLHF. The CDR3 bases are TGCGCCAGCAGTGGCCCAGCGGTGAATTCACCCCTCCACTTT.

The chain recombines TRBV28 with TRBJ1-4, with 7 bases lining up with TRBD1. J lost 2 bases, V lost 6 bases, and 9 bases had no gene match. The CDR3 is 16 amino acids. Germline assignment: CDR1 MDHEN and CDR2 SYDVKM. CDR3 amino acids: CASRRGGAGTNEKLFF. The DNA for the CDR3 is TGTGCCAGCAGGCGAGGGGGCGCGGGGACTAATGAAAAACTGTTTTTT.

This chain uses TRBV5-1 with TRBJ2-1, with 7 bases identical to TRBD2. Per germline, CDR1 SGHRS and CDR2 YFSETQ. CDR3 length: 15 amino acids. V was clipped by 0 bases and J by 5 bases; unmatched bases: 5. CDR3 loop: CASSLGAGADNEQFF. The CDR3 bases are TGCGCCAGCAGCTTGGGGGCGGGAGCCGACAATGAGCAGTTCTTC.

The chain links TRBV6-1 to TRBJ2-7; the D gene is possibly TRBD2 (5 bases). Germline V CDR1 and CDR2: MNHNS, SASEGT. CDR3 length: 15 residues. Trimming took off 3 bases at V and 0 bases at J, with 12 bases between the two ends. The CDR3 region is CASSDTGVSSYEQYF. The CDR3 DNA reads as TGTGCCAGCAGTGATACCGGGGTGAGCTCCTACGAGCAGTACTTC.

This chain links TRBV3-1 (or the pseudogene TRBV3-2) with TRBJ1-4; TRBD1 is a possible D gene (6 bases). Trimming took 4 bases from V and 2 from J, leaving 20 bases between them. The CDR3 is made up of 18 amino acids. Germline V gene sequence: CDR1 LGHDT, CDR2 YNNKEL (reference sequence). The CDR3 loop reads CASSLTQTGYLTNEKLFF. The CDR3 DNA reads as TGTGCCAGCAGCCTCACTCAAACAGGGTACCTTACTAATGAAAAACTGTTTTTT.

The CDR3 bases are TGCGCCAGCAGTGGGTATAGGGGAGGCAGGAATGAGCAGTTCTTC. Amino acid sequence: CASSGYRGGRNEQFF. The chain employs TRBV10-1 and TRBJ2-1, with a possible D match to TRBD2 (6 bases). Between the trimmed V and J ends, which lost 4 bases and 7 bases, there was a span of 17 bases. This CDR3 is built from 15 residues. CDR1 and CDR2 (germline): WNHNN, SYGVQD (reference sequence).

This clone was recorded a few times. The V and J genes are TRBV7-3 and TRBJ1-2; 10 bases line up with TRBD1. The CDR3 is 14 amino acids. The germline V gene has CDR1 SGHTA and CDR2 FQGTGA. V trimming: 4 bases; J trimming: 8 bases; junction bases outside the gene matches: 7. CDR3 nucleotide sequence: TGTGCCAGCAGCTCAGGACAGGGGGATAAGGGCTACACCTTC. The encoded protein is CASSSGQGDKGYTF.

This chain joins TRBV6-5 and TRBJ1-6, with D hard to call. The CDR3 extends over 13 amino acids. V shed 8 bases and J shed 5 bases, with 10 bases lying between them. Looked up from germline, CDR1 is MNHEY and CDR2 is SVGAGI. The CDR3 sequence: CASLGGNNSPLHF. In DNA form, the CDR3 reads TGTGCCAGCCTCGGAGGGAATAATTCACCCCTCCACTTT.

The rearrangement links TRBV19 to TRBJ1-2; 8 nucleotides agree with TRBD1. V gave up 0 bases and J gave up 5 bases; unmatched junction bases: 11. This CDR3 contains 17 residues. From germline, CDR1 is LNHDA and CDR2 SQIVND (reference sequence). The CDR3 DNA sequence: TGTGCCAGTAGTATAGAGGGCAGGGGGCGAGTTCTATATGGCTACACCTTC. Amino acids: CASSIEGRGRVLYGYTF.

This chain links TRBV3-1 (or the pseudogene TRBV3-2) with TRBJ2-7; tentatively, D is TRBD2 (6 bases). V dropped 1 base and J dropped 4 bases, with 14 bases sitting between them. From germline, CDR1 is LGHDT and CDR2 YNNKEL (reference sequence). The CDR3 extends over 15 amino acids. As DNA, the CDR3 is TGTGCCAGCAGCCAAGGGCTAGCGCAGGCATACGAGCAGTACTTC. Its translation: CASSQGLAQAYEQYF.